Shown below are 11 T cell receptor beta chains from a single sample sequenced in a study of cytomegalovirus exposure and HLA in healthy donors. The method was immunoSEQ multiplex PCR; TCRdb's version includes in-frame clones alone and lacks a portion of them. The data contain about 360,000 clones, roughly 89% of them singletons. The sequenced sample was PBMCs. The receptors shown here come from a woman aged 18-29 years in good health and CMV-seronegative.

The rearrangement uses TRBV19 and TRBJ2-7; weak D call: TRBD2 (5 bases). The germline gives CDR1 LNHDA, CDR2 SQIVND (reference sequence). The V end lost 7 bases, the J end lost 0 bases, and 13 bases lay between the germline ends. The CDR3 has 14 amino acids. The CDR3 DNA sequence: TGTGCCAGTACCGCCGGACGGGGCTCCTACGAGCAGTACTTC. Translating it yields CASTAGRGSYEQYF.

This clone was counted between two and nine times. This chain connects TRBV7-6 to TRBJ2-7, with D perhaps TRBD1 (5 bases). Trimming took off 5 bases at V and 5 bases at J, with 19 bases between the two ends. This CDR3 region has 15 residues. Germline V lookup: CDR1 SGHVS, CDR2 FNYEAQ. CDR3 nucleotide sequence: TGTGCCAGCAGCCCCCAGGACATGCCCATGGACGAGCAGTACTTC. This encodes CASSPQDMPMDEQYF. The whole variable domain, filled in from reference TRBV7-6 and TRBJ2-7, reads GAGVSQSPRYKVTKRGQDVALRCDPISGHVSLYWYRQALGQGPEFLTYFNYEAQQDKSGLPNDRFSAERPEGSISTLTIQRTEQRDSAMYRCASSPQDMPMDEQYFGPGTRLTVT.

This chain joins TRBV2 and TRBJ2-7; D is undetermined. The germline V gene has CDR1 SNHLY and CDR2 FYNNEI. The V and J ends lost 3 bases and 12 bases respectively, with 12 bases between them. This CDR3 is 11 amino acids long. For the CDR3, the DNA is TGTGCCAGCAGTGATATCGCGTCAGGGTACTTC. Translation gives CASSDIASGYF.

In nucleotides, the CDR3 is TGTGCCAGCGGAACAGTGGAGGCCTACGAGCAGTACTTC. This gives the protein CASGTVEAYEQYF. The V gene is TRBV6-6, the J gene TRBJ2-7, with D possibly matching TRBD2 (5 bases). The V end was cut by 8 bases, the J end by 2 bases, with 13 bases between. The CDR3 consists of 13 residues. In germline, CDR1 is MNHNY, CDR2 SVGAGI (reference sequence).

V is TRBV7-3 and J is TRBJ2-1; TRBD2 matches at 12 bases. The ends lost 2 bases at V and 3 bases at J; junction bases unmatched: 14. Germline CDR1 is SGHTA and CDR2 is FQGTGA. The CDR3 totals 20 residues. CDR3 in amino acids: CASSLPRLAGDPGSYNEQFF. CDR3 bases: TGTGCCAGCAGCTTACCCAGACTAGCGGGGGATCCCGGTAGCTACAATGAGCAGTTCTTC.

The chain has TRBV14 and TRBJ1-2; no clear D. V was trimmed by 1 base and J by 4 bases, leaving 16 bases between them. The CDR3 has 16 amino acids. The germline CDR1 and CDR2 sequences are SGHDN and FVKESK. The CDR3: CASSQATTSTGYGYTF. CDR3 nucleotides: TGTGCCAGCAGCCAAGCTACTACCTCGACCGGCTATGGCTACACCTTC.

About this clone itself: The same CDR3 is also encoded by other DNA sequences in this sample. Here the CDR3 reads CASSLGTGRTGELFF. The CDR3, as DNA: TGCGCCAGCAGCTTAGGGACAGGGAGGACCGGGGAGCTGTTTTTT. This chain uses TRBV5-1 with TRBJ2-2, with 9 bases identical to TRBD1. Losses at the gene ends were 2 bases for V and 5 bases for J; bases not matched to a gene: 4. CDR3 length equals 15 residues. Germline V gene lookup returns CDR1 SGHRS and CDR2 YFSETQ. Complete variable domain (other parts from reference TRBV5-1 and TRBJ2-2): KAGVTQTPRYLIKTRGQQVTLSCSPISGHRSVSWYQQTPGQGLQFLFEYFSETQRNKGNFPGRFSGRQFSNSRSEMNVSTLELGDSALYLCASSLGTGRTGELFFGEGSRLTVL.

V and J are TRBV5-1 and TRBJ1-1; unclear D gene. Germline V gives CDR1 SGHRS, CDR2 YFSETQ. This CDR3 has 15 residues. V was cut by 4 bases and J by 0 bases, with 13 bases left in between. CDR3 nucleotide sequence: TGCGCCAGCAGCCAGGAGGTAGGCATGAACACTGAAGCTTTCTTT. Its protein product is CASSQEVGMNTEAFF.

The chain has TRBV19 and TRBJ2-7, with D possibly being TRBD1 (6 bases). CDR3 length equals 14 residues. Germline values: CDR1 LNHDA, CDR2 SQIVND (reference sequence). V was trimmed by 5 bases and J by 4 bases, leaving 15 bases between them. The CDR3 here is CASSEPGAAYEQYF. The CDR3 region has the DNA TGTGCCAGTAGTGAACCAGGGGCTGCTTACGAGCAGTACTTC.

This chain connects TRBV5-6 to TRBJ2-2; 9 bases fit TRBD2. The J segment lost 3 bases and the V segment lost 4 bases, leaving 4 bases of the junction unmatched. The germline gives CDR1 SGHDT, CDR2 YYEEEE. The CDR3 totals 15 residues. The CDR3 DNA is TGTGCCAGCAGCCAGCGGGAGGACTACACCGGGGAGCTGTTTTTT. It is translated as CASSQREDYTGELFF.

The sample holds a few counts of this clone. The chain links TRBV14 to TRBJ2-1, with D possibly being TRBD1 (6 bases). Deletions cut 5 bases from V and 1 base from J, with 12 bases between. The length of the CDR3 is 15 residues. Germline loops: CDR1 SGHDN, CDR2 FVKESK. CDR3: CASSFGTSSYNEQFF. The DNA for the CDR3 is TGTGCCAGCAGCTTCGGGACATCATCCTACAATGAGCAGTTCTTC. The entire variable domain, with the rest obtained from reference TRBV14 and TRBJ2-1, is as follows: EAGVTQFPSHSVIEKGQTVTLRCDPISGHDNLYWYRRVMGKEIKFLLHFVKESKQDESGMPNNRFLAERTGGTYSTLKVQPAELEDSGVYFCASSFGTSSYNEQFFGPGTRLTVL.